The sequence of this TCR beta chain was determined in a study of blood T cell repertoires in COVID-19. On the study more broadly: Researchers got acute and convalescent COVID-19 samples from the United States, Italy and Spain.

Original processing notes: Reference gene primer amplification yielded estimated nucleated cell counts. Clones were sequenced by immunoSEQ multiplex PCR, and TCRdb holds only the in-frame ones, with some missing. V, J and clone size were drawn from that table, and D and trimming were deduced from the DNA. Among 100,000 or so clones listed, about four fifths were seen once. V lost 0 bases and J lost 1, with 5 bases in between. CDR1 is KGHSH, CDR2 LQKENI, per germline. This CDR3 is 14 amino acids long. The clonotype was recovered from a woman aged 70-85 years with acute or convalescent COVID-19. The chain uses TRBV18 and TRBJ2-3; no firm D call. Sequencing was performed on peripheral blood. CDR3 in amino acids: CASSPPPGTDTQYF. CDR3 in DNA: TGTGCCAGCTCACCACCACCGGGCACAGATACGCAGTATTTT.